Detailed here is one TCR beta chain. Its antigen is unknown. Amplification used 60 Vbeta primers and 13 Jbeta primers. Assay used: immunoSEQ multiplex PCR; TCRdb lists only in-frame clones, some missing. The sample has approximately 100,000 clones, around 79% seen once. This sample is part of a study of cytomegalovirus exposure and HLA in healthy donors. Notes on the study in general: Several V segments, TRBV6-2 and TRBV6-3 among them, could not be told apart and were dropped.

V lost 3 bases, J lost 3 bases, and 6 bases lay in between. The germline gives CDR1 LNHDA, CDR2 SQIVND (reference sequence). This CDR3 has 12 amino acids. The chain has TRBV19 and TRBJ2-7; D gene ambiguous. This TCR came from a man in his sixties in good health and CMV-seronegative. Material for sequencing was PBMCs. The CDR3 DNA follows: TGTGCCAGTAGTATTGGCGGCTACGAGCAGTACTTC. This sequence encodes CASSIGGYEQYF.